This TCR beta chain stems from a study of STAT3 mutations in large granular lymphocyte leukemia. In its sample, this clone was seen a few times. As yet, its antigen is unknown. From germline, CDR1 is SGHRS and CDR2 YFSETQ. V dropped 0 bases and J dropped 7; count of bases not matched to a gene: 6. The CDR3 spans 15 residues. Approximately 40,000 productive templates were obtained per sample on average. Data came from immunoSEQ multiplex PCR; TCRdb stores just in-frame clones and leaves some out. Of about 16,000 clones in the sample, just under 85% are singletons; the top ten hold roughly 8.6%. Study outcomes and limitations: Persisting codominant clonotypes may have hidden a small pathogenic clone. In T-cell large granular lymphocyte leukemia, about half of patients showed multiple immunodominant subclonotypes. Variable sampling intervals and differing treatment regimens complicated linking therapy response to TCR clonal burden changes. All newly emerging clones after therapy were STAT3 wild type.

The chain has TRBV5-1 and TRBJ1-4, with 7 nucleotides matching TRBD1. Material: peripheral blood mononuclear cells. The clonotype comes from a man aged 45 to 65 with T-cell large granular lymphocyte leukemia. Some clones in this sample may be carry-over from other donors' samples. CDR3 sequence (DNA): TGCGCCAGCAGCTTGGGGGACAGCGGTTTTGAAAAACTGTTTTTT. Translated: CASSLGDSGFEKLFF.